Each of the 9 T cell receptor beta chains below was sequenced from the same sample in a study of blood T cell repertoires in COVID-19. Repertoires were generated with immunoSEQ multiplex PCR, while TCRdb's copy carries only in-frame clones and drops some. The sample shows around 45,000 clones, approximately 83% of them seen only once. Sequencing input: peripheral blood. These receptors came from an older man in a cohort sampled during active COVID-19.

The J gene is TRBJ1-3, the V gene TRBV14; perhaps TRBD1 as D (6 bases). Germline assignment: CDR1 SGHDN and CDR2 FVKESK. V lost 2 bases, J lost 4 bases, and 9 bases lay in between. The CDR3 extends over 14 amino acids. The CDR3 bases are TGTGCCAGCAGCCAATTGGGACAAGGAAACACCATATATTTT. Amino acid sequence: CASSQLGQGNTIYF.

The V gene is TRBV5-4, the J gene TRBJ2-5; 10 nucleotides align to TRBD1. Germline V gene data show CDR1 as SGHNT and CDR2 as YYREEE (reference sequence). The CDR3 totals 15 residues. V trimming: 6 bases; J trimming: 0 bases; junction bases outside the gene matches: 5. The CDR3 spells CASTPGQGYQETQYF. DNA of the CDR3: TGTGCCAGCACCCCGGGACAGGGGTACCAAGAGACCCAGTACTTC.

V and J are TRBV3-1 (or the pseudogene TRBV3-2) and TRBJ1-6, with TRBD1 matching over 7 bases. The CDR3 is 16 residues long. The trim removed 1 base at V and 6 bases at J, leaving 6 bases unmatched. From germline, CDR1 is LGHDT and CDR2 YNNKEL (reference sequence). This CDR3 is CASSQGRGAGNSPLHF. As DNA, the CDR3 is TGTGCCAGCAGCCAAGGCAGGGGGGCTGGTAATTCACCCCTCCACTTT.

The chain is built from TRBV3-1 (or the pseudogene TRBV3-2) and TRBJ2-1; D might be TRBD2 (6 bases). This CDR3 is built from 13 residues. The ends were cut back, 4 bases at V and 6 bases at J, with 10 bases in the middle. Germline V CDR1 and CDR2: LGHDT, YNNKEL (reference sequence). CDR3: CASSRGLINEQFF. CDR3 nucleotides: TGTGCCAGCAGCCGAGGACTAATCAATGAGCAGTTCTTC.

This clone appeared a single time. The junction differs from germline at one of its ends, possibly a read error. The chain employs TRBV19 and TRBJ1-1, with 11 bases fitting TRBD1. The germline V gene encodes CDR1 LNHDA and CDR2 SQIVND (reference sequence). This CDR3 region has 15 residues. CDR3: CVSSAQGQGVTEAFF. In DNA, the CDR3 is TGTGTCAGTAGTGCCCAGGGACAGGGGGTCACTGAAGCTTTCTTT. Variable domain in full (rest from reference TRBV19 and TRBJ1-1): DGGITQSPKYLFRKEGQNVTLSCEQNLNHDAMYWYRQDPGQGLRLIYYSQIVNDFQKGDIAEGYSVSREKKESFPLTVTSAQKNPTAFYLCVSSAQGQGVTEAFFGQGTRLTVV.

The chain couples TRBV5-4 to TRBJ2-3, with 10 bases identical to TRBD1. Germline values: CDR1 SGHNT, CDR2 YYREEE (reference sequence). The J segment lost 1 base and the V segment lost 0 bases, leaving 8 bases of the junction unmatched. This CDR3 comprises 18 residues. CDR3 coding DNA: TGTGCCAGCAGCTTGGCCGTCGGAGGGACAGGGGGCACAGATACGCAGTATTTT. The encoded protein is CASSLAVGGTGGTDTQYF.

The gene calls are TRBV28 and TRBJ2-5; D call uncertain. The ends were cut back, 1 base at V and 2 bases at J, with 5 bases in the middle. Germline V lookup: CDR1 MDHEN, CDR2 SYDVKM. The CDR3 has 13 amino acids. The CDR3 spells CASSLSLQETQYF. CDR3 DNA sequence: TGTGCCAGCAGTTTATCTTTACAAGAGACCCAGTACTTC.

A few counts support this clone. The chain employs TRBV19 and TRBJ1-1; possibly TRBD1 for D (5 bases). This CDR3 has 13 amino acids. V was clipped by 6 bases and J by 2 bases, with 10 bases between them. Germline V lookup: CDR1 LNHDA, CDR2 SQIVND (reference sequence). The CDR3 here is CASSFRVNTEAFF. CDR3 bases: TGTGCCAGTAGCTTCAGGGTTAACACTGAAGCTTTCTTT.

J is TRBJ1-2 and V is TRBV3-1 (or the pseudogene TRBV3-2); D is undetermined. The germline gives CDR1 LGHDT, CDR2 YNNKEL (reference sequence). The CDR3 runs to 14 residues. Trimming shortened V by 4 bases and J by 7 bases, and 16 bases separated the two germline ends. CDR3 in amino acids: CASSPMPSSGGYTF. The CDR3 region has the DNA TGTGCCAGCAGCCCTATGCCTAGCTCCGGTGGCTACACCTTC.